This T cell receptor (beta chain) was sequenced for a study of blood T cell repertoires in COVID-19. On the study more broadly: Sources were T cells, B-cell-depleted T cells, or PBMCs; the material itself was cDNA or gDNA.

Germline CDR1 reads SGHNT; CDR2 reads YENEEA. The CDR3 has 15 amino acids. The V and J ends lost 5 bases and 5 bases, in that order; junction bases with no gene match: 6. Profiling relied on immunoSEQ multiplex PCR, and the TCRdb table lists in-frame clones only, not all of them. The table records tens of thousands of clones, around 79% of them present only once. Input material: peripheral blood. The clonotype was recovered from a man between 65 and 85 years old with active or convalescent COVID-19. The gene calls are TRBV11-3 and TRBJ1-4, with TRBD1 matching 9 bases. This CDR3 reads CASSPAGTGNEKLFF. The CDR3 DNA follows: TGTGCCAGCAGCCCCGCCGGGACAGGGAATGAAAAACTGTTTTTT.